One sample yielded the 25 T cell receptor beta chains listed below, sequenced in a study of post-analysis software for immune sequencing data (dated by TCRdb to between 2014 and 2016). Receptor libraries were prepared by PCR. Instrument used: Illumina HiSeq 2500. Unique molecular identifiers were incorporated into TCR beta cDNA libraries to reduce PCR and sequencing biases. TCRdb passed the public sequencing reads through fastp at Q25 and MiXCR, retaining productive beta sequences. CDR3 protein sequences are deduplicated, and each keeps its most common genes and DNA. The sample table holds roughly 540,000 distinct CDR3 sequences, of which around a third were seen once. Approximately 6% of the sample is taken by the ten largest. These receptors are not linked to any known antigen. On the study overall, not on this receptor specifically: Four or five TRBV segments, including TRBV5-6, TRBV5-1 and TRBV20-1, were significantly more frequent in patients than controls.

The sequenced sample consisted of blood. The receptor source for this set is a girl between 2 and 17 years old with multiple sclerosis.

The sample holds many counts of this clonotype. The chain uses TRBV10-3 and TRBJ2-1; 10 nucleotides line up with TRBD2. The V segment lost 8 bases and the J segment 4 bases; nucleotides outside the gene matches: 2. This CDR3 is built from 13 residues. From germline, CDR1 is ENHRY and CDR2 SYGVKD. In DNA, the CDR3 is TGTGCCATCGGAGCGGGGGGGTACAATGAGCAGTTCTTC. It translates to CAIGAGGYNEQFF.

This clonotype was detected a few times. This chain links TRBV4-1 with TRBJ2-7; D remains ambiguous. Gene TRBJ2-5 matches the end of the DNA better, so the J call may be wrong. The CDR3 is made up of 14 amino acids. Germline V lookup: CDR1 MGHRA, CDR2 YSYEKL. CDR3 in amino acids: CASSLGPLGETQYF. The CDR3, as DNA: TGCGCCAGCAGCCTTGGACCCCTAGGAGAGACCCAGTACTTC.

This clonotype was seen once. This chain connects TRBV28 to TRBJ1-5; possible D gene TRBD1, 6 bases. With 6 bases removed from V and 2 bases from J, the gap between germline ends came to 17 bases. This CDR3 comprises 16 residues. Germline CDR1 MDHEN, CDR2 SYDVKM. The CDR3, as DNA: TGTGCCAGCAGCCCCCACCGGGGGCTAGGCAATCAGCCCCAGCATTTT. It codes for CASSPHRGLGNQPQHF.

This clonotype was found a few times. The chain combines TRBV5-5 with TRBJ1-2, with 9 bases identical to TRBD1. CDR1 and CDR2 (germline): SGHKS, YYEKEE (reference sequence). V was clipped by 5 bases and J by 1 base; unmatched bases: 6. This CDR3 spans 15 amino acids. The CDR3 DNA follows: TGTGCCAGCAGTCTTACAGGGGGCATTAACTATGGCTACACCTTC. Its protein is CASSLTGGINYGYTF. The whole variable domain, filled in from reference TRBV5-5 and TRBJ1-2, reads DAGVTQSPTHLIKTRGQQVTLRCSPISGHKSVSWYQQVLGQGPQFIFQYYEKEERGRGNFPDRFSARQFPNYSSELNVNALLLGDSALYLCASSLTGGINYGYTFGSGTRLTVV.

The chain has TRBV6-1 and TRBJ1-2; 7 bases match TRBD1. Trimming removed 6 bases from V and 5 bases from J; junction bases left unmatched: 6. This CDR3 comprises 13 residues. The V gene's germline CDR1 is MNHNS and CDR2 SASEGT. The CDR3 region has the DNA TGTGCCAGCAGATTGACAGGGAAATATGGCTACACCTTC. Protein: CASRLTGKYGYTF.

This clonotype has just a few counts. At one end, the junction sequence differs from germline, possibly due to a read error. The rearrangement uses TRBV20-1 and TRBJ1-2, with TRBD1 matching 7 bases. The CDR3 extends over 12 amino acids. Germline CDR1 reads DFQATT; CDR2 reads SNEGSKA (reference sequence). The CDR3 spells CRASDRERGYTF. The CDR3 region has the DNA TGCAGGGCTAGCGACAGGGAGCGTGGCTACACCTTC.

This clonotype turned up a few times. The chain joins TRBV6-1 to TRBJ2-1; 11 nucleotides line up with TRBD1. The CDR3 extends over 18 amino acids. With 2 bases clipped from V and 5 bases from J, the junction kept 11 bases outside the gene matches. From germline, CDR1 is MNHNS and CDR2 SASEGT. The CDR3 DNA sequence: TGTGCCAGCAGTGAAAGGATCTGGGGACAGGGGGTAAACAATGAGCAGTTCTTC. Translated: CASSERIWGQGVNNEQFF.

The rearrangement uses TRBV9 and TRBJ2-3; no clear D gene. The CDR3 loop spans 15 amino acids. Per the germline V gene, CDR1 is SGDLS and CDR2 is YYNGEE. V lost 0 bases and J lost 1, with 9 bases in between. As DNA, the CDR3 is TGTGCCAGCAGCGTAGAGGGCAGCCGCACAGATACGCAGTATTTT. Translating gives CASSVEGSRTDTQYF.

This clonotype was counted a few times. V gene TRBV5-1 combines with J gene TRBJ2-5, with unresolved D. Germline-derived CDR1 and CDR2 are SGHRS and YFSETQ. This CDR3 contains 13 residues. V was cut by 2 bases and J by 3 bases, with 8 bases left in between. DNA for the CDR3: TGCGCCAGCAGCTTTGAGGATGAAGAGACCCAGTACTTC. Translation: CASSFEDEETQYF.

This clonotype was observed a few times. The chain carries TRBV20-1 and TRBJ1-4, with 8 bases matching TRBD1. V was clipped by 6 bases and J by 6 bases; unmatched bases: 9. This CDR3 has 14 amino acids. Germline CDR1 DFQATT, CDR2 SNEGSKA (reference sequence). Here the CDR3 reads CSAPPGGADEKLFF. The CDR3 DNA follows: TGCAGTGCCCCTCCAGGGGGCGCAGATGAAAAACTGTTTTTT.

This clonotype has a handful of counts. This chain joins TRBV29-1 and TRBJ1-5; D is unclear. Germline CDR1 is SQVTM and CDR2 is ANQGSEA. The ends were cut back, 4 bases at V and 9 bases at J, with 16 bases in the middle. CDR3 size: 13 residues. The CDR3 sequence is CSVGKGKGSPQHF. The CDR3 coding sequence is TGCAGCGTTGGAAAGGGCAAGGGATCGCCCCAGCATTTT.

This sequence joins TRBV5-1 and TRBJ2-5, with D possibly matching TRBD2 (6 bases). The CDR3 covers 15 residues. Trimming shortened V by 3 bases and J by 5 bases, and 17 bases separated the two germline ends. CDR1 is SGHRS and CDR2 is YFSETQ in the germline V gene. CDR3: CASSSLGGKEETQYF. In DNA form, the CDR3 reads TGCGCCAGCAGCTCTCTGGGCGGGAAAGAGGAGACCCAGTACTTC.

This clonotype came up many times. J is TRBJ2-7 and V is TRBV4-2; D is possibly TRBD2 (5 bases). The V and J ends lost 0 bases and 3 bases respectively, with 6 bases between them. CDR3 length: 13 residues. Germline lookup yields CDR1 LGHNA and CDR2 YNFKEQ. The CDR3 sequence is CASSQESGYEQYF. The CDR3 coding sequence is TGTGCCAGCAGCCAAGAGAGCGGCTACGAGCAGTACTTC.

The V and J genes are TRBV7-9 and TRBJ2-6, with D possibly matching TRBD1 (6 bases). V dropped 2 bases and J dropped 5 bases, with 22 bases sitting between them. Germline V lookup: CDR1 SEHNR, CDR2 FQNEAQ (reference sequence). CDR3 length equals 19 residues. CDR3 bases: TGTGCCAGCAGCTTAACCCTTTCGCCCGGCAGGGGATGGGCCAACGTCCTGACTTTC. It encodes CASSLTLSPGRGWANVLTF.

This clonotype was seen repeatedly, ten times or more. The rearrangement joins TRBV27 to TRBJ2-7; TRBD1 matches at 8 bases. V dropped 5 bases and J dropped 4; count of bases not matched to a gene: 7. This CDR3 is built from 14 residues. Looked up from germline, CDR1 is MNHEY and CDR2 is SMNVEV (reference sequence). The CDR3 is CASSQDRVGYEQYF. In DNA, the CDR3 is TGTGCCAGCAGTCAGGACAGGGTAGGGTACGAGCAGTACTTC.

In this sample, this clonotype turned up once. The junction does not match germline at one end; this may be a read error. This chain uses TRBV6-2 or TRBV6-3 with TRBJ2-5, with D possibly TRBD1 on 6 matching bases. The CDR3 covers 16 residues. Germline loops: CDR1 MNHEY, CDR2 SVGEGT. The CDR3 nucleotides are TGTGCCAGCAGTTACCGTCAGGGGTTGGGGCAAGAGACCCGGTACTTC. Translated, it gives CASSYRQGLGQETRYF.

The gene calls are TRBV29-1 and TRBJ1-1; D ambiguous. Germline V gene sequence: CDR1 SQVTM, CDR2 ANQGSEA. V lost 4 bases and J 8 bases, leaving 8 bases between the germline ends. The CDR3 runs to 10 residues. The CDR3 loop reads CSVVSAEAFF. CDR3 sequence (DNA): TGCAGCGTTGTGTCAGCCGAAGCTTTCTTT. The full variable domain, its missing parts supplied by reference TRBV29-1 and TRBJ1-1, is SAVISQKPSRDICQRGTSLTIQCQVDSQVTMMFWYRQQPGQSLTLIATANQGSEATYESGFVIDKFPISRPNLTFSTLTVSNMSPEDSSIYLCSVVSAEAFFGQGTRLTVV.

As concerns this clonotype: A much larger clone lies one base from this, so it may be a read error. The chain employs TRBV11-2 and TRBJ2-5; D gene ambiguous. The CDR3 consists of 11 residues. The germline V gene has CDR1 SGHAT and CDR2 FQNNGV. The CDR3 DNA follows: TGTGTCAGCAGCCCGAGTAGAGAGCAGTACTTC. It codes for CVSSPSREQYF.

The chain carries TRBV20-1 and TRBJ1-2; 10 bases match TRBD1. The CDR3 is 13 amino acids. CDR1 is DFQATT, CDR2 SNEGSKA, per germline (reference sequence). V gave up 1 base and J gave up 8 bases; unmatched junction bases: 4. As DNA, the CDR3 is TGCAGTGCTAGAGGACAGGGGGCGGGGGGCTACACCTTC. Translation: CSARGQGAGGYTF.

The chain employs TRBV12-3 or TRBV12-4 and TRBJ2-4, with D tentatively TRBD2 (5 bases). V was shortened by 3 bases and J by 0 bases, with 15 bases between the two germline ends. This CDR3 contains 17 residues. The CDR3 DNA sequence: TGTGCCAGCAGTTTTGAGGGAAGCCCTGTAGCCAAAAACATTCAGTACTTC. This sequence encodes CASSFEGSPVAKNIQYF.

The rearrangement uses TRBV19 and TRBJ1-1; D is ambiguous. The CDR3 runs 14 residues. The germline V gene encodes CDR1 LNHDA and CDR2 SQIVND (reference sequence). V was cut by 5 bases and J by 2 bases, with 12 bases left in between. CDR3 protein: CASSPRTLNTEAFF. CDR3 nucleotide sequence: TGTGCCAGTAGTCCTCGGACCCTAAACACTGAAGCTTTCTTT.

The rearrangement links TRBV15 to TRBJ2-5; D perhaps matches TRBD2 (7 bases). CDR3 size: 14 residues. The germline V and J ends were trimmed by 0 bases and 4 bases, with 9 bases remaining between them. The V gene's germline CDR1 is LNHNV and CDR2 YYDKDF (reference sequence). CDR3 loop: CATSREAGAETQYF. CDR3 coding DNA: TGTGCCACCAGCAGAGAGGCGGGGGCAGAGACCCAGTACTTC.

This clonotype has more than one count but fewer than ten. The rearrangement links TRBV20-1 to TRBJ1-2; D might be TRBD1 (6 bases). Germline values: CDR1 DFQATT, CDR2 SNEGSKA (reference sequence). The V end was cut by 3 bases, the J end by 4 bases, with 21 bases between. The CDR3 totals 16 residues. This chain's CDR3 is CSASPGQTRNFYGYTF. CDR3 nucleotides: TGCAGTGCTAGTCCTGGACAGACTCGAAACTTCTATGGCTACACCTTC.

The rearrangement links TRBV5-1 to TRBJ1-1; TRBD1 might be the D (5 bases). Germline assignment: CDR1 SGHRS and CDR2 YFSETQ. The CDR3 sequence is 15 residues long. The germline V and J ends were trimmed by 4 bases and 4 bases, with 17 bases remaining between them. The CDR3 region is CASSPPTGLGTEAFF. CDR3 sequence (DNA): TGCGCCAGCAGCCCCCCTACGGGGCTTGGCACTGAAGCTTTCTTT.

The V call is TRBV15, the J call TRBJ1-2, with 7 positions matching TRBD1. From germline, CDR1 is LNHNV and CDR2 YYDKDF (reference sequence). Germline trimming cut 5 bases from V and 7 bases from J; bases unmatched to any gene: 13. The CDR3 runs 15 residues. The CDR3 nucleotides are TGTGCCACCAGCCGTCCGGAGGGGGCGATCGGTGGCTACACCTTC. This gives the protein CATSRPEGAIGGYTF.